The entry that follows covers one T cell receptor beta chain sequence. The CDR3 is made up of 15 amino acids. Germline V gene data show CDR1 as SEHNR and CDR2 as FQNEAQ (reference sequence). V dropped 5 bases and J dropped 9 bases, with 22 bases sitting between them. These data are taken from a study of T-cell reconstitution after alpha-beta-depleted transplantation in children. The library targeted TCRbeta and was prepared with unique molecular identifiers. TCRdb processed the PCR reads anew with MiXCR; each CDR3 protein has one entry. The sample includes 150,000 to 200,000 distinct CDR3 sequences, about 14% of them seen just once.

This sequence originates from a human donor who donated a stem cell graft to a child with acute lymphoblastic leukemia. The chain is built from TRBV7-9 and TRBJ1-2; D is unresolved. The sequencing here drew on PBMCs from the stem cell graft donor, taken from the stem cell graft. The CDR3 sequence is CASSRPPGWGPSYTF. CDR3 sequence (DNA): TGTGCCAGCAGCCGACCCCCCGGGTGGGGTCCGAGCTACACCTTC.